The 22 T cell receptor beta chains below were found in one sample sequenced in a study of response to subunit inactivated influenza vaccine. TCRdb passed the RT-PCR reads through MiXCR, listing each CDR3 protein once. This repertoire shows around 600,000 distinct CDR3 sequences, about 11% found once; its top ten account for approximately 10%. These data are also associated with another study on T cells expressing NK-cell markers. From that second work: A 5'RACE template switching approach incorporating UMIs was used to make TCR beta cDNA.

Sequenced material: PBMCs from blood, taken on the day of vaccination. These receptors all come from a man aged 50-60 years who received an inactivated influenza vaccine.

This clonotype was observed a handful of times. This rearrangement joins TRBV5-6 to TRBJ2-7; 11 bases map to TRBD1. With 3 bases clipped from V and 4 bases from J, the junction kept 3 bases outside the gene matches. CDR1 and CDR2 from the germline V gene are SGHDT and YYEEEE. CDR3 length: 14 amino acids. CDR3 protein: CASSSGTGGYEQYF. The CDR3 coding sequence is TGTGCCAGCAGCTCGGGGACAGGGGGATACGAGCAGTACTTC.

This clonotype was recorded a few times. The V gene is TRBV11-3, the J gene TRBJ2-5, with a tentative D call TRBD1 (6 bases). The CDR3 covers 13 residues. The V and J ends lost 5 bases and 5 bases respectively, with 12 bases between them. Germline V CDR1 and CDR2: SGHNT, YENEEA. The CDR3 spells CASSLTGMETQYF. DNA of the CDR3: TGTGCCAGCAGCCTTACAGGGATGGAGACCCAGTACTTC. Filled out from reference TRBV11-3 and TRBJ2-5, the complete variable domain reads EAGVVQSPRYKIIEKKQPVAFWCNPISGHNTLYWYLQNLGQGPELLIRYENEEAVDDSQLPKDRFSAERLKGVDSTLKIQPAELGDSAVYLCASSLTGMETQYFGPGTRLLVL.

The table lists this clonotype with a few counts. The CDR3, as DNA: TGTGCCAGCAGCTTGCTGGCGGGAGTTTACGCCGGGGAGCTGTTTTTT. Translating it yields CASSLLAGVYAGELFF. The chain carries TRBV5-5 and TRBJ2-2; 7 positions agree with TRBD2. V was clipped by 1 base and J by 6 bases; unmatched bases: 9. In germline, CDR1 is SGHKS, CDR2 YYEKEE (reference sequence). This CDR3 is built from 16 residues.

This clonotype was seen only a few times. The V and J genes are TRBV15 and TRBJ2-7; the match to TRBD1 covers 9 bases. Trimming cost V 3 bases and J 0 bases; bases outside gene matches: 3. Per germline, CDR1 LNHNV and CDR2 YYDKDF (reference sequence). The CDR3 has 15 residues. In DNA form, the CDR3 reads TGTGCCACCAGCAGGGACAGGGGTTACTCCTACGAGCAGTACTTC. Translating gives CATSRDRGYSYEQYF.

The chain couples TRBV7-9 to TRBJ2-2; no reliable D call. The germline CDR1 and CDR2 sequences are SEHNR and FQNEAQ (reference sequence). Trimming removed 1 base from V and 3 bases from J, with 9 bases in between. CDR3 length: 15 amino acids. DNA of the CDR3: TGTGCCAGCAGCTTAGGGGCTGCGGACACCGGGGAGCTGTTTTTT. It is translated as CASSLGAADTGELFF.

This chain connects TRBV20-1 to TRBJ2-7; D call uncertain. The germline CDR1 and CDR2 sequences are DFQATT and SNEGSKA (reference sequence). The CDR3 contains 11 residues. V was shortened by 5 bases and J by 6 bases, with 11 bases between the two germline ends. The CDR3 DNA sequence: TGCAGTGCTGGGAAATTCTCCGAGCAGTACTTC. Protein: CSAGKFSEQYF.

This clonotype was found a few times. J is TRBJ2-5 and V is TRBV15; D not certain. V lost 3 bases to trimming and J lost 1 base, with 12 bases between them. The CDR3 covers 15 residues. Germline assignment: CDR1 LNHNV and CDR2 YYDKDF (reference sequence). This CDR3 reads CATSSGTTLQETQYF. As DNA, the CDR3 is TGTGCCACCAGCAGCGGCACTACCCTCCAAGAGACCCAGTACTTC.

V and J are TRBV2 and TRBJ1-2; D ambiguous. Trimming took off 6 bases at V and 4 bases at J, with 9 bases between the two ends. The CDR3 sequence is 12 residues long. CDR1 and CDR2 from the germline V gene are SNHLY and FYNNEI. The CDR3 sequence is CASRGLGYGYTF. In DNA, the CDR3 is TGTGCCAGCAGGGGATTAGGCTATGGCTACACCTTC.

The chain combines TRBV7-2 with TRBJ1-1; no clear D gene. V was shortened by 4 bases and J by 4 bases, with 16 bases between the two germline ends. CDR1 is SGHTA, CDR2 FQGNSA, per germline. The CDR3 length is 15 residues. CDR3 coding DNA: TGTGCCAGCAGCTCCCGGGGATGGGTGAGCACTGAAGCTTTCTTT. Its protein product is CASSSRGWVSTEAFF.

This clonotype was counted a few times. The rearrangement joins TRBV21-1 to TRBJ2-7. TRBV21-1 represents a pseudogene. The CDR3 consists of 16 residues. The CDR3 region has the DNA TGTGCCAGCAAATCCTTCGACCGCATGAGCTCCTACGAGCAGTACTTC. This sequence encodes CASKSFDRMSSYEQYF.

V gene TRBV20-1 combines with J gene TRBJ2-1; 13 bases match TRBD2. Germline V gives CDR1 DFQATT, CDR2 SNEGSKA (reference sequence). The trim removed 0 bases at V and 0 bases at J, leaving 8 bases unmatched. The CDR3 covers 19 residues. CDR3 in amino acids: CSARERLAGGLSSYNEQFF. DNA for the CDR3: TGCAGTGCTAGAGAGAGACTAGCGGGGGGCCTTAGCTCCTACAATGAGCAGTTCTTC.

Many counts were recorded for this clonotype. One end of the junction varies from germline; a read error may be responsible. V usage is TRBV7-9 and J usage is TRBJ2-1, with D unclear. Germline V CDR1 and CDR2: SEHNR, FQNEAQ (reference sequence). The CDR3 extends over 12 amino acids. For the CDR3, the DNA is TGTGCCAGCAGCTTAGACGGATATGAGCCGTTCTTC. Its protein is CASSLDGYEPFF.

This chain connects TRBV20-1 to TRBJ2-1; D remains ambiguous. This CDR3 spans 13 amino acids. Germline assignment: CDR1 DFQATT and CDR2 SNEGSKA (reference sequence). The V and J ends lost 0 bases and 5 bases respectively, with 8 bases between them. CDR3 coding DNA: TGCAGTGCTAGAGATCCCCGAAACAATGAGCAGTTCTTC. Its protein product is CSARDPRNNEQFF.

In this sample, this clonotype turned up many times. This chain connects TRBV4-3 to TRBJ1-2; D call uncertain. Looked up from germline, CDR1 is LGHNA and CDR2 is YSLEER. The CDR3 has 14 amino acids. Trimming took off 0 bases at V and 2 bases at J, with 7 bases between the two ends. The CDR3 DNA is TGCGCCAGCAGCCAAGAGGGCCGGAACTATGGCTACACCTTC. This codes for CASSQEGRNYGYTF.

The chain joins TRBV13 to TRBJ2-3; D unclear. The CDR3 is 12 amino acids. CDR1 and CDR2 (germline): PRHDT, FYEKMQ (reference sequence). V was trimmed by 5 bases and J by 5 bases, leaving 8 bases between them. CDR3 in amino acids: CASSGYEDTQYF. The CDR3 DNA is TGTGCCAGCAGCGGGTACGAAGATACGCAGTATTTT.

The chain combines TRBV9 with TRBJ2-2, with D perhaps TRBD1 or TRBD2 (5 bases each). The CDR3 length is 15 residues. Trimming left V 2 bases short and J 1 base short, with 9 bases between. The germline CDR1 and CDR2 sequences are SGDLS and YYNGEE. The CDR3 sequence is CASSVGRENTGELFF. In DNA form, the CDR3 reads TGTGCCAGCAGCGTGGGACGGGAGAACACCGGGGAGCTGTTTTTT.

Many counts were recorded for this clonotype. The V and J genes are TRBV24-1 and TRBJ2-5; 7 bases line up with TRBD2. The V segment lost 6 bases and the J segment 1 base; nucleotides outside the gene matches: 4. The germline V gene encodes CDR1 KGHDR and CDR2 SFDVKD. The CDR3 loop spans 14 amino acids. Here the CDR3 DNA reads TGTGCCACCAGTCTGGGGGGGACCCAAGAGACCCAGTACTTC. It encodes CATSLGGTQETQYF.

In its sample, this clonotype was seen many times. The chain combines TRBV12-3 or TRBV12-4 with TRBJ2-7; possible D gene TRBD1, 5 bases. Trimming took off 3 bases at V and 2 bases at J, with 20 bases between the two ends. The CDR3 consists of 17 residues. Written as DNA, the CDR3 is TGTGCCAGCAGTTTGACTTTAGGGGTCTACTCCGCCTACGAGCAGTACTTC. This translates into CASSLTLGVYSAYEQYF.

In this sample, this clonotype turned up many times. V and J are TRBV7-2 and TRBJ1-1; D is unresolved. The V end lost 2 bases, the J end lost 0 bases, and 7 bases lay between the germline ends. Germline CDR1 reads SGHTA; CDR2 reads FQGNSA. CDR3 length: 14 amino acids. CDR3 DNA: TGTGCCAGCAGCTTAACACACCTGAACACTGAAGCTTTCTTT. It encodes CASSLTHLNTEAFF.

CDR3 amino acids: CASSPTASGQETQYF. CDR3 bases: TGTGCCAGCAGCCCAACCGCTAGCGGCCAAGAGACCCAGTACTTC. The rearrangement links TRBV3-1 to TRBJ2-5, with 7 bases that match TRBD2. This CDR3 has 15 residues. Trimming took 4 bases from V and 1 from J; bases not matched to a gene: 6. Per the germline V gene, CDR1 is LGHDT and CDR2 is YNNKEL (reference sequence).

The chain's CDR3 is CASSHSPTPGQGYTDTQYF. Here the CDR3 DNA reads TGTGCCAGCAGCCATTCGCCTACCCCGGGACAGGGCTACACAGATACGCAGTATTTT. The gene calls are TRBV7-8 and TRBJ2-3; 9 nucleotides agree with TRBD1. The V gene end was trimmed by 5 bases and the J gene end by 2 bases; junction bases not matched to a gene: 17. The CDR3 runs 19 residues. Germline-derived CDR1 and CDR2 are SGHVS and FQNEAQ.

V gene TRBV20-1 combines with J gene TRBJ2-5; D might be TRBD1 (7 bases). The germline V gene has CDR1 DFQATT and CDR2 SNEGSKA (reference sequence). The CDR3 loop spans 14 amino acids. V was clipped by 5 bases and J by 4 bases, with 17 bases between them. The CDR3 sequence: CSASRGTVRETQYF. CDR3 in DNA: TGCAGTGCTTCTCGGGGGACAGTCCGAGAGACCCAGTACTTC.